This is a list of T cell receptor beta chains from one sample in a study of OX40 agonist ivuxolimab in advanced cancers. Clones were sequenced by immunoSEQ multiplex PCR, and TCRdb holds only the in-frame ones, with some missing. The sample comprises about 58,000 clones, 80% to 85% of which are singletons, and 3.4% rests with the top ten. This sample comprised CD4+ or CD8+ T cells sorted from blood, obtained in a trial of the OX40 agonist ivuxolimab. All receptors derive from an adult with an advanced solid tumor such as melanoma, head and neck, liver or kidney cancer. CDR3s include the opening cysteine and the closing phenylalanine or tryptophan. The D gene is left open where the match is weak. Rows may omit the clone size; those that give it use once, few, many or a size class.

>TRBD2|TRBJ2-2|TRBV10-3|-
CAISFRTSASTGELFF
TGTGCCATCAGCTTTCGGACTAGCGCAAGCACCGGGGAGCTGTTTTTT
>-|TRBJ1-1|TRBV18|once
CASSLGSGNTEAFF
TGTGCCAGCTCACTAGGGAGCGGAAACACTGAAGCTTTCTTT
>-|TRBJ1-5|TRBV6-6|-
CASGRGGGNQPQHF
TGTGCCAGCGGAAGAGGGGGGGGCAATCAGCCCCAGCATTTT
>-|TRBJ2-3|TRBV5-6|-
CASSLSDTQYF
TGTGCCAGCAGCTTGTCAGATACGCAGTATTTT
>-|TRBJ2-2|TRBV4-1|-
CASSHGVLRRTNTGELFF
TGCGCCAGCAGCCACGGGGTTCTTCGGCGGACCAACACCGGGGAGCTGTTTTTT
>TRBD1|TRBJ2-1|TRBV6-4|-
CASSAGTGVSEQFF
TGTGCCAGCAGCGCCGGGACAGGGGTGTCTGAGCAGTTCTTC
>-|TRBJ1-1|TRBV19|-
CASSIGVVNTEAFF
TGTGCCAGTAGTATAGGGGTAGTTAACACTGAAGCTTTCTTT
>-|TRBJ2-7|TRBV2|-
CATGRRVYEQYF
TGTGCCACCGGAAGGAGAGTTTACGAGCAGTACTTC
>-|TRBJ1-2|TRBV15|-
CATSTADSLYTF
TGTGCCACCAGCACAGCAGACAGCCTCTACACCTTC
>TRBD2|TRBJ2-5|TRBV6-9|-
CAGGRGIAKWEETQYF
TGTGCCGGGGGGAGGGGCATAGCAAAGTGGGAAGAGACCCAGTACTTC
>-|TRBJ1-5|TRBV9|-
CASSLEWNQPQHF
TGTGCCAGCAGTTTGGAATGGAATCAGCCCCAGCATTTT
>TRBD1|TRBJ1-1|TRBV5-6|few
CASSSEGQGNTEAFF
TGTGCCAGCAGCTCAGAGGGACAGGGGAACACTGAAGCTTTCTTT
>TRBD1|TRBJ1-5|TRBV9|-
CASSRGGDRNQPQHF
TGTGCCAGCAGCCGAGGGGGCGACCGCAATCAGCCCCAGCATTTT
>-|TRBJ2-7|TRBV5-1|-
CASSQGGASSYEQYF
TGCGCCAGCAGCCAGGGGGGGGCGAGCTCCTACGAGCAGTACTTC
>TRBD2|TRBJ2-1|TRBV9|-
CASSIGTSGGRDEQFF
TGTGCCAGCAGCATTGGGACTAGCGGGGGAAGGGATGAGCAGTTCTTC
>TRBD1|TRBJ2-7|TRBV27|-
CASSLKGQLTYYEQYF
TGTGCCAGCAGTTTAAAGGGACAGCTAACTTACTACGAGCAGTACTTC
>-|TRBJ2-2|TRBV28|-
CASSPLDTGELFF
TGTGCCAGCAGTCCCCTGGATACCGGGGAGCTGTTTTTT
>-|TRBJ2-3|TRBV5-1|-
CASSLGRGQGNTQYF
TGCGCCAGCAGCTTGGGGCGGGGGCAAGGAAATACGCAGTATTTT
>-|TRBJ2-5|TRBV7-8|-
CASSFLGTQETQYF
TGTGCCAGCAGCTTCCTAGGGACCCAAGAGACCCAGTACTTC
>TRBD1|TRBJ1-1|TRBV5-3|-
CARSDPGGVTEAFF
TGTGCCAGAAGCGATCCAGGGGGGGTCACTGAAGCTTTCTTT
>-|TRBJ2-4|TRBV5-1|-
CASSSSVSKNIQYF
TGCGCCAGCAGCTCTAGCGTTTCCAAAAACATTCAGTACTTC
>-|TRBJ2-1|TRBV11-2|-
CASSLEVNHNEQFF
TGTGCCAGCAGCTTAGAAGTTAACCACAATGAGCAGTTCTTC
>-|TRBJ1-1|TRBV25-1|-
CASRGEGVTEAFF
TGTGCCAGCAGAGGGGAGGGGGTTACTGAAGCTTTCTTT
>-|TRBJ1-5|TRBV19|-
CASSPREGEGNQPQHF
TGTGCCAGTAGTCCCCGGGAGGGCGAGGGCAATCAGCCCCAGCATTTT
>TRBD2|TRBJ2-4|TRBV4-2|-
CASSQSGVAGEKNIQYF
TGTGCCAGCAGCCAATCAGGAGTAGCGGGGGAAAAAAACATTCAGTACTTC
>-|TRBJ1-1|TRBV5-1|-
CASSRDGGLGTEAFF
TGCGCCAGCAGCCGGGATGGGGGCCTGGGCACTGAAGCTTTCTTT
>-|TRBJ1-1|TRBV5-1|-
CASVESTGTEAFF
TGCGCCAGCGTGGAGAGTACGGGCACTGAAGCTTTCTTT
>TRBD1|TRBJ1-2|TRBV6-1|-
CASSAGTGQAYGYTF
TGTGCCAGCAGTGCGGGGACAGGGCAGGCCTATGGCTACACCTTC
>-|TRBJ2-1|TRBV28|-
CASEGPAGEQFF
TGTGCCAGCGAGGGTCCGGCGGGTGAGCAGTTCTTC
>TRBD1|TRBJ1-2|TRBV5-4|-
CASSLNRGHNYGYTF
TGTGCCAGCAGCTTGAACAGGGGGCATAACTATGGCTACACCTTC
>TRBD2|TRBJ2-5|TRBV9|few
CASSVDPPSGSRGETQYF
TGTGCCAGCAGCGTAGACCCCCCTAGCGGGTCCAGGGGAGAGACCCAGTACTTC
>-|TRBJ1-2|TRBV27|-
CASRESRDGYTF
TGTGCCAGCAGGGAGAGTAGAGACGGCTACACCTTC
>TRBD2|TRBJ2-1|TRBV4-1|-
CASSPIPGTSGGDEQFF
TGCGCCAGCAGCCCAATTCCCGGGACTAGCGGGGGAGATGAGCAGTTCTTC
>-|TRBJ2-5|TRBV28|-
CASSLTETQYF
TGTGCCAGCAGTTTAACCGAGACCCAGTACTTC
>-|TRBJ1-4|TRBV28|-
CASTRDRREKLFF
TGTGCCAGCACCCGGGACCGGAGGGAAAAACTGTTTTTT
>-|TRBJ2-2|TRBV5-1|once
CASSSQGTDTGELFF
TGCGCCAGCAGCTCACAGGGTACCGACACCGGGGAGCTGTTTTTT
>TRBD1|TRBJ2-7|TRBV6-5|few
CASRDRVLYYEQYF
TGTGCCAGCAGGGACAGGGTTCTATACTACGAGCAGTACTTC
>-|TRBJ1-1|TRBV21-1|once
CASSTMLGGDTEAFF
TGTGCCAGCAGCACTATGCTGGGGGGGGACACTGAAGCTTTCTTT
>-|TRBJ2-3|TRBV9|few
CASSAPSGGGSVRQYF
TGTGCCAGCAGCGCCCCTAGCGGAGGGGGGTCGGTGAGGCAGTATTTT
>-|TRBJ1-3|TRBV5-6|few
CASSLGQSRGVGNTIYF
TGTGCCAGCAGCTTGGGGCAGTCCCGAGGGGTTGGAAACACCATATATTTT
>-|TRBJ2-3|TRBV5-6|-
CASSRPVAGTDTQYF
TGTGCCAGCAGCCGTCCGGTAGCAGGCACAGATACGCAGTATTTT
>TRBD1|TRBJ2-3|TRBV30|-
CAWSVGTGGQLDTQYF
TGTGCCTGGAGTGTAGGGACAGGGGGCCAGTTAGATACGCAGTATTTT
>-|TRBJ1-2|TRBV13|once
CASSPPRRPVSPYGYTF
TGTGCCAGCAGCCCCCCACGGCGGCCGGTGTCCCCCTATGGCTACACCTTC
>TRBD1|TRBJ2-7|TRBV11-3|-
CASSPTGAGTYEQYF
TGTGCCAGCAGCCCGACAGGGGCCGGAACCTACGAGCAGTACTTC
>TRBD1|TRBJ2-1|TRBV29-1|-
CSVDKGARNEQFF
TGCAGCGTTGATAAGGGGGCTAGAAATGAGCAGTTCTTC
>-|TRBJ1-5|TRBV28|-
CASSLIFSQPQHF
TGTGCCAGCAGTTTAATCTTCTCTCAGCCCCAGCATTTT
>-|TRBJ1-6|TRBV4-3|-
CASSQERYHPSPLHF
TGCGCCAGCAGCCAAGAAAGGTATCACCCCTCACCCCTCCACTTT
>-|TRBJ2-1|TRBV11-3|-
CASSLAWRNNEQFF
TGTGCCAGCAGTCTAGCTTGGAGGAACAATGAGCAGTTCTTC
>TRBD2|TRBJ2-3|TRBV10-3|-
CAISESRFAGEVDTQYF
TGTGCCATCAGTGAGTCCCGGTTTGCGGGGGAAGTAGATACGCAGTATTTT
>-|TRBJ2-7|TRBV7-3|-
CASSLRESDYEQYF
TGTGCCAGCAGCTTAAGGGAGTCGGACTACGAGCAGTACTTC
>TRBD2|TRBJ2-3|TRBV5-8|-
CASSFRAGGTTDTQYF
TGTGCCAGCAGCTTCCGGGCGGGGGGAACGACAGATACGCAGTATTTT
>-|TRBJ1-6|TRBV28|once
CASSSPDGSYNSPLHF
TGTGCCAGCAGTTCTCCAGACGGCTCCTATAATTCACCCCTCCACTTT
>TRBD1|TRBJ2-5|TRBV7-6|-
CASSYSGQGETQYF
TGTGCCAGCAGTTATTCGGGACAGGGAGAGACCCAGTACTTC
>-|TRBJ1-6|TRBV5-8|few
CASSRTLSSYNSPLHF
TGTGCCAGCAGCCGGACGTTAAGCTCCTATAATTCACCCCTCCACTTT
>TRBD1|TRBJ2-5|TRBV6-5|-
CASSYSNRGLGETQYF
TGTGCCAGCAGTTACTCGAACAGGGGGCTTGGGGAGACCCAGTACTTC